A selection of T cell receptor beta chains follows, all from one sample in a study of OX40 agonist ivuxolimab in advanced cancers. The data were produced by immunoSEQ multiplex PCR, yet TCRdb's version contains in-frame clones alone and is incomplete. The sample has 50,000 to 70,000 clones, around 83% seen once. The source material was CD4+ or CD8+ T cells sorted from blood, sampled in a trial of the OX40 agonist ivuxolimab. Every receptor here comes from an adult with an advanced solid tumor such as melanoma, head and neck, liver or kidney cancer. Both conserved end residues are part of each CDR3. The D gene is left open where the match is weak.

d_gene: TRBD2; j_gene: TRBJ2-2; v_gene: TRBV11-2; len: 14; CDR3aa: CASSQPGLGGELFF
d_gene: .; j_gene: TRBJ2-7; v_gene: TRBV5-4; len: 13; CDR3aa: CASSAGTSYEQYF
d_gene: TRBD2; j_gene: TRBJ2-5; v_gene: TRBV6-5; len: 14; CDR3aa: CASSLSGRDETQYF
d_gene: .; j_gene: TRBJ1-3; v_gene: TRBV18; len: 17; CDR3aa: CASSPSTGKSSGNTIYF
d_gene: TRBD1; j_gene: TRBJ2-7; v_gene: TRBV6-5; len: 14; CDR3aa: CAAQDGDRGYEQYF
d_gene: .; j_gene: TRBJ2-2; v_gene: TRBV30; len: 13; CDR3aa: CAWKRGNTGELFF
d_gene: .; j_gene: TRBJ2-7; v_gene: TRBV7-2; len: 13; CDR3aa: CASSLGQDYEQYF
d_gene: .; j_gene: TRBJ2-1; v_gene: TRBV11-2; len: 15; CDR3aa: CASSLVPGIYNEQFF
d_gene: TRBD2; j_gene: TRBJ2-1; v_gene: TRBV7-2; len: 16; CDR3aa: CASSRLAGLGNNEQFF
d_gene: .; j_gene: TRBJ1-2; v_gene: TRBV11-2; len: 13; CDR3aa: CASSPDSNYGYTF
d_gene: TRBD2; j_gene: TRBJ2-3; v_gene: TRBV6-6; len: 16; CDR3aa: CASSYTGTRNTDTQYF
d_gene: TRBD1; j_gene: TRBJ1-4; v_gene: TRBV7-9; len: 18; CDR3aa: CASSLGWTGGLTNEKLFF
d_gene: .; j_gene: TRBJ2-7; v_gene: TRBV5-1; len: 14; CDR3aa: CASSRTVSSYEQYF
d_gene: .; j_gene: TRBJ1-1; v_gene: TRBV6-1; len: 13; CDR3aa: CASTGTRGTEAFF
d_gene: TRBD2; j_gene: TRBJ2-5; v_gene: TRBV5-4; len: 16; CDR3aa: CASSLAWQGGGETQYF